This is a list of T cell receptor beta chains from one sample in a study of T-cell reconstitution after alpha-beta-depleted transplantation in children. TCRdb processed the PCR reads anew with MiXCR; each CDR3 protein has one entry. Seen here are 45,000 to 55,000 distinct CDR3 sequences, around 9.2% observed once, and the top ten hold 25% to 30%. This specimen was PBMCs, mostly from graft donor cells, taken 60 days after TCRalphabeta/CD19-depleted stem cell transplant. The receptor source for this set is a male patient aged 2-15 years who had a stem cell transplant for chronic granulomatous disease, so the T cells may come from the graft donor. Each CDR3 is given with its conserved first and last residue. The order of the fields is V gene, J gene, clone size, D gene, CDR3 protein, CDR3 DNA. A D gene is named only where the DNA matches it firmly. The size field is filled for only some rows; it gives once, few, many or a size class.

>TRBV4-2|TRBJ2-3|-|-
CASSPGLLLTDTHYF
TGTGCCAGCAGCCCCGGGCTACTCCTCACAGATACGCATTATTTT
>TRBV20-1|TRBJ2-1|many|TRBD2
CSARDTQSGRASEQFF
TGCAGTGCTAGAGATACTCAGAGCGGGAGGGCCAGTGAGCAGTTCTTC
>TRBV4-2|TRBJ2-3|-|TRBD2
CAMSQGLALTDTQYF
TGTGCCATGAGCCAAGGACTAGCCCTCACAGATACGCAGTATTTT
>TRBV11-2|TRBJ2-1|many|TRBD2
CASSITGTSYSNEQFF
TGTGCCAGCAGTATCACTGGGACTAGCTATTCCAATGAGCAGTTCTTC
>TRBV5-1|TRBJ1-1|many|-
CASSLTGTHTEAFF
TGCGCCAGCAGCTTGACAGGGACGCACACTGAAGCTTTCTTT
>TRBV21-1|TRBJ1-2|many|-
CASSDSYGYTF
TGTGCCAGCAGCGACAGTTATGGCTACACCTTC
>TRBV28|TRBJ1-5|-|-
CASSFWAANQPQHF
TGTGCCAGCAGTTTCTGGGCCGCCAATCAGCCCCAGCATTTT
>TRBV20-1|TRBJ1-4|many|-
CSALPSAATNEKLFF
TGCAGTGCTCTCCCCTCAGCTGCAACTAATGAAAAACTGTTTTTT
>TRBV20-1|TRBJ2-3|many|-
CSARGVAGQNKGPADTQYF
TGCAGTGCTAGAGGGGTAGCTGGGCAAAATAAAGGGCCCGCAGATACGCAGTATTTT
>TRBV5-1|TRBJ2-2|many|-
CASSTGPAGLGTGELFF
TGCGCCAGCAGCACCGGACCGGCGGGGTTGGGCACCGGGGAGCTGTTTTTT
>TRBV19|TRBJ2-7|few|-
CASRGTATYEQYF
TGTGCCAGCCGCGGGACAGCAACCTACGAGCAGTACTTC
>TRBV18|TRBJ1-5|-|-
CASSLALQPQHF
TGTGCCAGCTCGCTGGCACTTCAGCCCCAGCATTTT
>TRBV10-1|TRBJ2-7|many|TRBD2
CASSESQREVLPSYEQYF
TGCGCCAGCAGTGAGTCACAGCGGGAGGTACTCCCTTCCTACGAGCAGTACTTC
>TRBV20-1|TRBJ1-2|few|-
CSARPTGGARYGYTF
TGCAGTGCTAGACCAACTGGGGGGGCGCGATATGGCTACACCTTC
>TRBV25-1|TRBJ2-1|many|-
CASSAPRGEQFF
TGTGCCAGCAGTGCACCTAGAGGTGAGCAGTTCTTC
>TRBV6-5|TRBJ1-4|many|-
CASSYSIGGPREKLFF
TGTGCCAGCAGTTACTCGATTGGGGGGCCCCGGGAAAAACTGTTTTTT
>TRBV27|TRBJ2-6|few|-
CASSRVSGANVLTF
TGTGCCAGCAGCAGGGTCTCTGGGGCCAACGTCCTGACTTTC
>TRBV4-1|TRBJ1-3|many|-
CASSPGPSSGNTIYF
TGCGCCAGCAGCCCAGGACCGAGCTCTGGAAACACCATATATTTT
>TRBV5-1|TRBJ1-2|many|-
CASSASSFNYGYTF
TGCGCCAGCTCCGCGAGCAGCTTTAACTATGGCTACACCTTC
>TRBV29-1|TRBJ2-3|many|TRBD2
CSADRLAGITDTQYF
TGCAGCGCAGACCGACTAGCGGGAATCACAGATACGCAGTATTTT
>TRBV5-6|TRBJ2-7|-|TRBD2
CASSLNLGTSGLQYF
TGTGCCAGCAGCCTGAACCTCGGGACTAGCGGTTTGCAGTACTTC
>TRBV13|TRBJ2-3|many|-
CASSRARTDTQYF
TGTGCCAGCTCCCGGGCCCGCACAGATACGCAGTATTTT
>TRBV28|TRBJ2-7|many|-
CASSLDRVLYEQYF
TGTGCCAGCAGTCTAGACAGAGTTTTATACGAGCAGTACTTC
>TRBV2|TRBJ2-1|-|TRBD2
CASKTSGRYNEQFF
TGTGCCAGCAAGACTAGCGGAAGATACAATGAGCAGTTCTTC
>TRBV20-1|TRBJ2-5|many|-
CSARAYSLEKETQYF
TGCAGTGCTAGAGCCTATTCACTAGAGAAAGAGACCCAGTACTTC
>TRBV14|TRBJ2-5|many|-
CASSQYRTAYQETQYF
TGTGCCAGCAGCCAGTACAGGACGGCGTACCAAGAGACCCAGTACTTC
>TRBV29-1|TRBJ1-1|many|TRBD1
CSVGGGGTTGGRGTEAFF
TGCAGCGTTGGCGGAGGAGGTACGACAGGGGGCAGGGGCACTGAAGCTTTCTTT
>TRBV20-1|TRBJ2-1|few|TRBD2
CSARLNPGTSGRASEQFF
TGCAGTGCTAGACTCAACCCAGGGACTAGCGGGAGGGCCTCTGAGCAGTTCTTC
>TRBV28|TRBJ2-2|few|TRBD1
CATLGQGARSGGFTGELFF
TGTGCCACCTTGGGGCAGGGGGCGCGAAGCGGAGGATTCACCGGGGAGCTGTTTTTT
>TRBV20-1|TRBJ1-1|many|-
CSARGTARRNTEAFF
TGCAGTGCTAGAGGGACGGCAAGACGGAACACTGAAGCTTTCTTT
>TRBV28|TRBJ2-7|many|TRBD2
CASSPRAGVISYEQYF
TGTGCCAGCAGTCCTCGAGCGGGAGTAATATCCTACGAGCAGTACTTC
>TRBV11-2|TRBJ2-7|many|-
CASTFSSVEQYF
TGTGCCAGCACCTTTTCGTCCGTGGAGCAGTACTTC
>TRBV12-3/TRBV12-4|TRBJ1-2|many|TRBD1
CASRRGQVYGYTF
TGTGCCAGCAGACGGGGACAGGTATATGGCTACACCTTC
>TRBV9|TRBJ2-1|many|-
CASSPLGGTYNEQFF
TGTGCCAGCAGCCCCCTAGGGGGAACCTACAATGAGCAGTTCTTC
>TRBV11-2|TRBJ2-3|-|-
CASSPGTLVGDTQYF
TGTGCCAGCAGCCCCGGGACGTTGGTGGGAGATACGCAGTATTTT
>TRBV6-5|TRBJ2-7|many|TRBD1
CASSYSTGAAEQYF
TGTGCCAGCAGTTACTCGACAGGGGCAGCCGAGCAGTACTTC
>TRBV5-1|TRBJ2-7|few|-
CASSPSPGEQYF
TGCGCCAGCAGTCCCTCCCCGGGGGAGCAGTACTTC